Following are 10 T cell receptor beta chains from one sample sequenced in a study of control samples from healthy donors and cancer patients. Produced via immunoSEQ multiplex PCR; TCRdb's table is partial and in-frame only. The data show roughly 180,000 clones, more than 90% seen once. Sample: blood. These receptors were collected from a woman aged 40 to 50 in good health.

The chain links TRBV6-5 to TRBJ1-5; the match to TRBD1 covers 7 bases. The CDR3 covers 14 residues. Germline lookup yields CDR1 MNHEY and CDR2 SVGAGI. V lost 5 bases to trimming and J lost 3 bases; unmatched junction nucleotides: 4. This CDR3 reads CASSRQGPNQPQHF. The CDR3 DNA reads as TGTGCCAGCAGTAGACAGGGACCCAATCAGCCCCAGCATTTT.

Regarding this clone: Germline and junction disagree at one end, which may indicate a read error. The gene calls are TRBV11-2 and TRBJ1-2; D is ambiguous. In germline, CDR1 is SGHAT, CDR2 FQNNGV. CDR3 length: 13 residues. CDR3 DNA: TGTGCCAGCAGCCTAGACGGACTCTATGGCTACACCTTC. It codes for CASSLDGLYGYTF. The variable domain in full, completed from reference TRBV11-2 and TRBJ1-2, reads EAGVAQSPRYKIIEKRQSVAFWCNPISGHATLYWYQQILGQGPKLLIQFQNNGVVDDSQLPKDRFSAERLKGVDSTLKIQPAKLEDSAVYLCASSLDGLYGYTFGSGTRLTVV.

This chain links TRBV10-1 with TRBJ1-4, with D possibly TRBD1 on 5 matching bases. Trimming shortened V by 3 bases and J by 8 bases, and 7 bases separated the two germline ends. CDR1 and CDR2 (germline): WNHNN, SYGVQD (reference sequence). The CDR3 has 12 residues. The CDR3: CASSERGEKLFF. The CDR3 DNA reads TGCGCCAGCAGTGAACGGGGGGAAAAACTGTTTTTT.

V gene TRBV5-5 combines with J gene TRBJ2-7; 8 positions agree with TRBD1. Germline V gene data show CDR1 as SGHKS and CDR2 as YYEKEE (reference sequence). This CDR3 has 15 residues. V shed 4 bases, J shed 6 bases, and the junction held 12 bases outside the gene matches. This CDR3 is CASSKSGTGAIEQYF. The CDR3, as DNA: TGTGCCAGCAGCAAATCCGGGACAGGTGCGATCGAGCAGTACTTC.

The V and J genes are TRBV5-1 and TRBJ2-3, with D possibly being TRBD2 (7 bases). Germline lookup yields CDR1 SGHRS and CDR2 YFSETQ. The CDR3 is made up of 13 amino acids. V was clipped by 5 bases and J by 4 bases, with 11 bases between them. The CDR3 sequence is CASRGGGADTQYF. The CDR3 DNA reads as TGCGCCAGCAGGGGCGGGGGCGCAGATACGCAGTATTTT.

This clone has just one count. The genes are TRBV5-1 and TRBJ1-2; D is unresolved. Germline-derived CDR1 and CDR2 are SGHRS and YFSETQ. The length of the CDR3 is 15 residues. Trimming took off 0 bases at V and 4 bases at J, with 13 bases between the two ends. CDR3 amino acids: CASSLDGPPGYGYTF. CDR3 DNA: TGCGCCAGCAGCTTGGACGGGCCTCCGGGCTATGGCTACACCTTC.

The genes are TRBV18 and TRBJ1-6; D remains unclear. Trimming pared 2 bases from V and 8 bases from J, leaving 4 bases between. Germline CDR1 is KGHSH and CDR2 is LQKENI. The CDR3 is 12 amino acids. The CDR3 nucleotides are TGTGCCAGCTCACCAGGGGATTCACCCCTCCACTTT. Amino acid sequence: CASSPGDSPLHF.

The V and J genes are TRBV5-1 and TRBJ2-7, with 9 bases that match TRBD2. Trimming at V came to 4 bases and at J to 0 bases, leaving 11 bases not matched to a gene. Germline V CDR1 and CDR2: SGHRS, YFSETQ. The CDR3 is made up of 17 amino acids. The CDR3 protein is CASSLLGTSPSSYEQYF. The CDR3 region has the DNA TGCGCCAGCAGCCTCCTTGGGACTAGCCCTAGCTCCTACGAGCAGTACTTC.

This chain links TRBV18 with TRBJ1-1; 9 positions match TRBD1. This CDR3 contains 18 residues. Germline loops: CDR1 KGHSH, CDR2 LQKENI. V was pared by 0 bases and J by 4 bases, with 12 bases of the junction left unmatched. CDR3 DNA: TGTGCCAGCTCACCACCCCTTTGGGACAGGGTATTTCTCACTGAAGCTTTCTTT. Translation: CASSPPLWDRVFLTEAFF.

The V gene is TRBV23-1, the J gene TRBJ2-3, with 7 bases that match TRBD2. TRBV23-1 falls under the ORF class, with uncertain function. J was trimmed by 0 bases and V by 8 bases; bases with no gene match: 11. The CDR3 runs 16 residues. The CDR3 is CASPVGGTDSTDTQYF. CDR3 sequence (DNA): TGCGCCAGCCCAGTCGGGGGGACGGACAGCACAGATACGCAGTATTTT.